This TCR beta chain comes out of a study of T cells in Graves' hyperthyroidism and ophthalmopathy. RNA transcripts provided the source from which TCR beta CDR3 regions were amplified. HTBI primers were the set used in a first-round RT-PCR of the TCR CDR3. TCRdb itself ran the multiplex PCR reads through MiXCR, one entry per CDR3 protein. Of about 770,000 distinct CDR3 sequences in the sample, around a sixth were seen once. V dropped 7 bases and J dropped 4 bases, with 10 bases sitting between them. The CDR3 sequence is 13 residues long. Per germline, CDR1 MNHNS and CDR2 SASEGT. As regards this clonotype: As yet, its antigen is unknown.

Diagnosis of hyperthyroidism was new in patients aged 18 to 65, and its duration was under 2 months. Study-wide findings and caveats: Ophthalmopathy stood apart from stable hyperthyroidism in a 13 V-J model.

The TCR comes from a woman in her forties or fifties with Graves' hyperthyroidism that later progressed to Graves' ophthalmopathy. The chain couples TRBV6-1 to TRBJ2-2; tentative D call: TRBD1 (5 bases). The sample taken for sequencing was blood. Written as DNA, the CDR3 is TGTGCCAGCACGGGCAGGGCCACCGGGGAGCTGTTTTTT. This codes for CASTGRATGELFF.